This TCR beta chain was captured by sequencing in a study of metastatic and nonmetastatic thyroid tumors. Study-level information: Both malignant and benign thyroid patients supplied peripheral blood and tumor or nodule tissue samples, across which the repertoires of these patients were then compared. Study-level points and caveats: Reported TCR beta diversity, measured in blood and tumor, was significantly higher for malignant thyroid tumors than for benign nodules.

V shed 3 bases, J shed 2 bases, and the junction held 7 bases outside the gene matches. The V gene's germline CDR1 is SGHTA and CDR2 FQGNSA. The CDR3 contains 16 residues. In this sample, this clone turned up many times. Antigen: not known. In the authors' methods: Variation in CDR3 across clinicopathological groups served as the basis for constructing a distant-metastasis classifier in papillary thyroid cancer. TCRdb re-called the PCR reads via MiXCR. The V and J calls shown here were made by TCRdb, not taken from the authors' results. The sample consists of more than 9,500 clones, under 30% of them appearing once. Thyroid surgery took place with no prior treatment in any patient.

The sample consisted of tumor tissue. This sequence originates from a female donor with papillary thyroid cancer or a benign thyroid nodule (not recorded which). Some clones in this sample may be carry-over from other donors' samples. The rearrangement uses TRBV7-2 and TRBJ1-5; 7 bases agree with TRBD1. CDR3 residues: CASSFSTGSGNQPQHF. CDR3 bases: TGTGCCAGCAGCTTCTCGACAGGGTCCGGCAATCAGCCCCAGCATTTT.